The 16 T cell receptor beta chains listed next were all sequenced from one sample in a study of blood T cell repertoires in COVID-19. The protocol was immunoSEQ multiplex PCR, while the TCRdb copy is restricted to in-frame clones and leaves out a portion. The sample contains roughly 230,000 clones, about 85% of which appear only once. The sequencing input was peripheral blood. All receptors come from a man in his forties with acute or convalescent COVID-19.

This chain uses TRBV5-1 with TRBJ2-5; 8 bases match TRBD1. V lost 4 bases to trimming and J lost 5 bases; unmatched junction nucleotides: 10. Germline V gene lookup returns CDR1 SGHRS and CDR2 YFSETQ. The CDR3 length is 15 residues. The CDR3 sequence: CASSPQGASRETQYF. The DNA for the CDR3 is TGCGCCAGCAGCCCCCAGGGGGCAAGCCGGGAGACCCAGTACTTC.

V gene TRBV4-1 combines with J gene TRBJ1-2, with D perhaps matching TRBD1 (6 bases). The CDR3 loop spans 14 amino acids. Germline CDR1 MGHRA, CDR2 YSYEKL. V gave up 4 bases and J gave up 4 bases, with 13 bases separating them. The CDR3 nucleotides are TGCGCCAGCAGCCCTTCTCAGGGGAGCTATGGCTACACCTTC. Amino acids: CASSPSQGSYGYTF.

V usage is TRBV19 and J usage is TRBJ1-1, with TRBD1 matching 7 bases. This CDR3 region has 15 residues. From germline, CDR1 is LNHDA and CDR2 SQIVND (reference sequence). V lost 6 bases to trimming and J lost 1 base; unmatched junction nucleotides: 8. The CDR3 DNA reads TGTGCCAGTAGCCTCCGGGGACAGAGGAACACTGAAGCTTTCTTT. As protein: CASSLRGQRNTEAFF.

V is TRBV3-1 (or the pseudogene TRBV3-2) and J is TRBJ1-1, with 7 bases lining up with TRBD1. The CDR3 consists of 14 residues. CDR1 LGHDT and CDR2 YNNKEL come from the germline V gene (reference sequence). With 4 bases clipped from V and 2 bases from J, the junction kept 4 bases outside the gene matches. CDR3 in DNA: TGTGCCAGCAGCCCGGGACAGCTAAACACTGAAGCTTTCTTT. It yields the protein CASSPGQLNTEAFF.

This clone occurred once. This chain links TRBV28 with TRBJ1-6, with a tentative D call TRBD1 (5 bases). V dropped 4 bases and J dropped 0 bases, with 16 bases sitting between them. CDR3 length: 18 residues. The germline V gene encodes CDR1 MDHEN and CDR2 SYDVKM. CDR3 protein: CASSYGAGTRSYNSPLHF. The DNA for the CDR3 is TGTGCCAGCAGTTACGGGGCTGGGACTCGCTCCTATAATTCACCCCTCCACTTT.

In its sample, this clone was seen a few times. The chain combines TRBV7-9 with TRBJ2-7; D may be TRBD1 (6 bases). CDR1 SEHNR and CDR2 FQNEAQ come from the germline V gene (reference sequence). V lost 2 bases and J 6 bases, leaving 11 bases between the germline ends. This CDR3 comprises 13 residues. The DNA for the CDR3 is TGTGCCAGCAGCTTACAGGGGATGGGCGAGCAGTACTTC. It codes for CASSLQGMGEQYF.

This clone was counted at least ten times. This chain links TRBV6-4 with TRBJ2-3; 7 bases are shared with TRBD2. V gave up 3 bases and J gave up 5 bases; unmatched junction bases: 5. Looked up from germline, CDR1 is MRHNA and CDR2 is SNTAGT. The CDR3 loop spans 14 amino acids. CDR3 in DNA: TGTGCCAGCAGTGAAGTGGGGGGGGGAGATACGCAGTATTTT. Protein product: CASSEVGGGDTQYF.

The CDR3 DNA reads as TGTGCCACCAGCAGAGGAAGGGGAGGCTCCTATAATTCACCCCTCCACTTT. Its translation: CATSRGRGGSYNSPLHF. V and J are TRBV15 and TRBJ1-6, with TRBD1 as a possible D gene (5 bases). CDR3 length equals 17 residues. Germline lookup yields CDR1 LNHNV and CDR2 YYDKDF (reference sequence). V gave up 1 base and J gave up 0 bases, with 10 bases separating them. Variable domain in full (rest from reference TRBV15 and TRBJ1-6): DAMVIQNPRYQVTQFGKPVTLSCSQTLNHNVMYWYQQKSSQAPKLLFHYYDKDFNNEADTPDNFQSRRPNTSFCFLDIRSPGLGDTAMYLCATSRGRGGSYNSPLHFGNGTRLTVT.

The genes are TRBV19 and TRBJ2-5; possible D gene TRBD2, 7 bases. The germline V gene encodes CDR1 LNHDA and CDR2 SQIVND (reference sequence). V lost 4 bases to trimming and J lost 5 bases, with 14 bases between them. This CDR3 has 14 residues. The CDR3 DNA reads TGTGCCAGTAGTACGAGGGGGGGCCGGGAGACCCAGTACTTC. This encodes CASSTRGGRETQYF.

The chain uses TRBV5-4 and TRBJ2-7; 8 nucleotides agree with TRBD1. J gave up 5 bases and V 4 bases, and 11 bases lay outside the gene matches. The length of the CDR3 is 15 residues. The V gene's germline CDR1 is SGHNT and CDR2 YYREEE (reference sequence). The CDR3 DNA is TGTGCCAGCAGCCGGACAGGGACGAAAGTGGACGAGCAGTACTTC. Its protein is CASSRTGTKVDEQYF. Full variable domain (remainder filled in from reference TRBV5-4 and TRBJ2-7): ETGVTQSPTHLIKTRGQQVTLRCSSQSGHNTVSWYQQALGQGPQFIFQYYREEENGRGNFPPRFSGLQFPNYSSELNVNALELDDSALYLCASSRTGTKVDEQYFGPGTRLTVT.

V and J are TRBV4-1 and TRBJ1-2, with no clear D. The germline gives CDR1 MGHRA, CDR2 YSYEKL. The CDR3 length is 15 residues. The ends were cut back, 1 base at V and 0 bases at J, with 9 bases in the middle. The CDR3 nucleotides read TGCGCCAGCAGCCAAGTAGACCAGGCTAACTATGGCTACACCTTC. Translated, it gives CASSQVDQANYGYTF.

This chain links TRBV7-9 with TRBJ1-4, with 9 nucleotides matching TRBD1. J gave up 6 bases and V 4 bases, and 15 bases lay outside the gene matches. The CDR3 totals 18 residues. CDR1 SEHNR and CDR2 FQNEAQ come from the germline V gene (reference sequence). CDR3: CASSSDRDRVIRHEKLFF. DNA for the CDR3: TGTGCCAGCAGCTCAGACCGGGACAGGGTCATTCGGCATGAAAAACTGTTTTTT. Drawing the rest from reference TRBV7-9 and TRBJ1-4, the complete variable domain is DTGVSQNPRHKITKRGQNVTFRCDPISEHNRLYWYRQTLGQGPEFLTYFQNEAQLEKSRLLSDRFSAERPKGSFSTLEIQRTEQGDSAMYLCASSSDRDRVIRHEKLFFGSGTQLSVL.

This sequence joins TRBV5-1 and TRBJ1-1; 7 bases are shared with TRBD1. Germline values: CDR1 SGHRS, CDR2 YFSETQ. The J segment lost 1 base and the V segment lost 0 bases, leaving 12 bases of the junction unmatched. The CDR3 sequence is 18 residues long. This chain's CDR3 is CASSLAFGTASWNTEAFF. CDR3 DNA sequence: TGCGCCAGCAGCTTGGCGTTCGGGACAGCGTCATGGAACACTGAAGCTTTCTTT. The full variable domain, with the rest looked up from reference TRBV5-1 and TRBJ1-1, is KAGVTQTPRYLIKTRGQQVTLSCSPISGHRSVSWYQQTPGQGLQFLFEYFSETQRNKGNFPGRFSGRQFSNSRSEMNVSTLELGDSALYLCASSLAFGTASWNTEAFFGQGTRLTVV.

The chain joins TRBV6-6 to TRBJ1-2; D gene ambiguous. Trimming removed 2 bases from V and 6 bases from J, with 13 bases in between. The V gene's germline CDR1 is MNHNY and CDR2 SVGAGI (reference sequence). This CDR3 spans 14 amino acids. CDR3 in DNA: TGTGCCAGCAGTTACGAATCAAGACACAATGGCTACACCTTC. Translating gives CASSYESRHNGYTF.

This CDR3 is CASSEVTGMGGNTIYF. The DNA of the CDR3 is TGTGCCAGCAGTGAGGTGACAGGGATGGGAGGAAACACCATATATTTT. This chain joins TRBV6-1 and TRBJ1-3, with TRBD1 identical over 7 bases. The CDR3 totals 16 residues. The V gene end was trimmed by 3 bases and the J gene end by 4 bases; junction bases not matched to a gene: 9. Germline V gene data show CDR1 as MNHNS and CDR2 as SASEGT.

This chain uses TRBV30 with TRBJ2-1; a weak D match, TRBD2 (5 bases). The CDR3 loop spans 12 amino acids. V was trimmed by 1 base and J by 9 bases, leaving 10 bases between them. Germline loops: CDR1 GTSNPN, CDR2 SVGIG (reference sequence). The CDR3 here is CAWSGYGLEQFF. In nucleotides, the CDR3 is TGTGCCTGGAGTGGGTACGGACTTGAGCAGTTCTTC.